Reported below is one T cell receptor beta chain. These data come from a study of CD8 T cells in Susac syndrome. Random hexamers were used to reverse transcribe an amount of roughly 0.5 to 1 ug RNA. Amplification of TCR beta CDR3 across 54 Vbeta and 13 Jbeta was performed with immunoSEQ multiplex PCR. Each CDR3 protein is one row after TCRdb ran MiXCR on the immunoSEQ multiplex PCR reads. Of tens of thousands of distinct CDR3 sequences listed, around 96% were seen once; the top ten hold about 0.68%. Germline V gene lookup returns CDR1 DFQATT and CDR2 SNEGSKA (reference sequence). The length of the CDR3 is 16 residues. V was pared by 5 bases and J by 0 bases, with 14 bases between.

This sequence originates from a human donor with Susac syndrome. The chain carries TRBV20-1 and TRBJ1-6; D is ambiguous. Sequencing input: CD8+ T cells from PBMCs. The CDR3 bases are TGCAGTGCTCGGGTCGTAGGGAGCTCCTATAATTCACCCCTCCACTTT. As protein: CSARVVGSSYNSPLHF.